A selection of T cell receptor beta chains follows, all from one sample in a study of cytomegalovirus exposure and HLA in healthy donors. Data came from immunoSEQ multiplex PCR; TCRdb stores just in-frame clones and leaves some out. This table has over 100,000 clones, less than 85% appearing once. The material sequenced was PBMCs. The source is a middle-aged man in good health and CMV-seronegative. CDR3s include the opening cysteine and the closing phenylalanine or tryptophan.

V	J	CDR3
TRBV5-4	TRBJ2-5	CASSLVGRETQYF
TRBV21-1	TRBJ1-4	CASRERQRVNEKLFF
TRBV7-3	TRBJ2-7	CASSSSGSYEQYF
TRBV7-9	TRBJ2-2	CSSSQVIPGGELFF
TRBV9	TRBJ2-1	CASSVRGGRTYNEQFF
TRBV2	TRBJ1-4	CASFGGTVEKLFF
TRBV2	TRBJ1-1	CASRVTGVNTEAFF
TRBV30	TRBJ2-1	CAWSPGIHNEQFF
TRBV7-8	TRBJ1-2	CASSPLRGGTRVWGYTF
TRBV9	TRBJ1-4	CASSAGEGTVGEKLFF
TRBV9	TRBJ1-5	CASSPSGGNQPQHF
TRBV5-1	TRBJ2-2	CASSPPRRPGLDTGELFF
TRBV9	TRBJ1-1	CASKKLGGTEAFF
TRBV13	TRBJ1-1	CASSLVASSTEAFF